Below, one TCR beta chain is given with its context. Trimming stripped 0 bases from V and 4 bases from J, with 12 bases between. Germline V lookup: CDR1 LGHNA, CDR2 YNFKEQ. The CDR3 contains 15 residues. TCRdb's table, derived via immunoSEQ multiplex PCR, lists solely in-frame clones and lacks some. The sample holds 75,000 to 95,000 clones, roughly 87% seen once. The data derive from a study of blood T cell repertoires in COVID-19. The TCR originated in a man aged 60 to 69 with acute or convalescent COVID-19. The rearrangement uses TRBV4-2 and TRBJ1-2; D gene uncertain. Sequencing input: peripheral blood. The CDR3 DNA is TGTGCCAGCAGCCAAGATTACAGAAGATCCTATGGCTACACCTTC. Protein product: CASSQDYRRSYGYTF.